This is a list of T cell receptor beta chains from one sample in a study of cytomegalovirus exposure and HLA in healthy donors. Assay: immunoSEQ multiplex PCR; the TCRdb copy retains only in-frame clones and omits some. The sample has around 130,000 clones; approximately 84% are singletons. Material: PBMCs. The receptors shown here come from a woman in her thirties or forties in good health and CMV-seronegative. Both conserved end residues are part of each CDR3. The order of the fields is CDR3 DNA, CDR3 protein, D gene, clone size, V gene, J gene. A D gene is named only where the DNA matches it firmly. Expanded clones are given a class, and other clones once, few, many or no size at all.

TGTGCCAGCAGTCGACTAGCGGGGGCCATGGGGATTGACATTCAGTACTTC	CASSRLAGAMGIDIQYF	TRBD2	.	TRBV5-4	TRBJ2-4
TGTGCCAGCGGCTTAACCGGAACAGCGGGAGTGTCCTACGAGCAGTACTTC	CASGLTGTAGVSYEQYF	TRBD2	.	TRBV7-3	TRBJ2-7
TGCGCCAGCAGCCTACCGTTAGCGGGAGGAAGCACAGATACGCAGTATTTT	CASSLPLAGGSTDTQYF	TRBD2	.	TRBV5-1	TRBJ2-3
TGCAGCGTCCCACTAGCGGGAGCGGGCGCCCCTCCCCAGTACTTC	CSVPLAGAGAPPQYF	TRBD2	few	TRBV29-1	TRBJ2-5
TGCGCCAGCAGCCCGAATCCCATAGCGGGAGGAAACAATGAGCAGTTCTTC	CASSPNPIAGGNNEQFF	TRBD2	.	TRBV5-1	TRBJ2-1
TGTGCCACCAGCAGAGTTGGGGGGTTAGAGCTCTATGGCTACACCTTC	CATSRVGGLELYGYTF	.	.	TRBV15	TRBJ1-2
TGTGCCACCAGCAGAGGGTGGGGAGGGGACGGAAACACCATATATTTT	CATSRGWGGDGNTIYF	.	.	TRBV15	TRBJ1-3
TGTGCCAGCAGCCCCCAGGCCACTGAAGCTTTCTTT	CASSPQATEAFF	.	.	TRBV6-1	TRBJ1-1
TGTGCCAGCAGCTTAGATCGGAGGCGGGATACGCAGTATTTT	CASSLDRRRDTQYF	.	.	TRBV11-2	TRBJ2-3
TGTGCCAGCAGTTTAGGTACTGGGGCCAACGGCCTGACTTTC	CASSLGTGANGLTF	.	.	TRBV27	TRBJ2-6
TGCGCCAGCAGCTTGGTCCCCCTTGACGCGGTAAACTACAATGAGCAGTTCTTC	CASSLVPLDAVNYNEQFF	.	.	TRBV5-1	TRBJ2-1
TGTGCCAGCAAAGGGCCGGGGGCTAATGAAAAACTGTTTTTT	CASKGPGANEKLFF	.	few	TRBV28	TRBJ1-4
TGTGCTAGTGGCCCGAGTGGTCAAGAGACCCAGTACTTC	CASGPSGQETQYF	.	.	TRBV12-5	TRBJ2-5
TGTGCCAGCAACCTAGGACAGGGGAGAGGATTT	CASNLGQGRGF	TRBD1	.	TRBV6-1	TRBJ1-1
TGTGCCAGTAGTACCACTAGCTCGGCAAATTACAATGAGCAGTTCTTC	CASSTTSSANYNEQFF	.	.	TRBV19	TRBJ2-1
TGTGCCAGCAGCTCCAGACAGGGGCGGGAAAAACTGTTTTTT	CASSSRQGREKLFF	TRBD1	.	TRBV7-6	TRBJ1-4
TGTGCCAGCAGTATTCTAGCGGGGGGTTACAATGAGCAGTTCTTC	CASSILAGGYNEQFF	TRBD2	.	TRBV27	TRBJ2-1